Listed below are T cell receptor beta chains from one sample, sequenced in a study of Graves' ophthalmopathy and Graves' hyperthyroidism. From the multiplex PCR reads, TCRdb called clonotypes with MiXCR, one entry per CDR3 protein. The sample includes approximately 160,000 distinct CDR3 sequences, approximately 40% of them seen just once. Sequences were obtained from peripheral blood. The receptors were gathered from a man aged 25 to 40 with Graves' ophthalmopathy. The CDR3 runs from the conserved cysteine through the conserved F or W. D genes are given only for firm matches. Some rows have no size entry. The others give once, few or many, or a class for an expanded clone.

V gene	clone size	J gene	CDR3 length	D gene	CDR3 protein	CDR3 DNA
TRBV6-5	many	TRBJ1-2	15	.	CASSPPFTMSYGYTF	TGTGCCAGCAGCCCCCCCTTTACTATGAGCTATGGCTACACCTTC
TRBV12-3/TRBV12-4	once	TRBJ2-2	13	TRBD1	CASSSTGVGELFF	TGTGCCAGCAGTTCTACAGGGGTCGGGGAGCTGTTTTTT
TRBV28	.	TRBJ2-7	18	TRBD2	CASSVRYWTSGSSYEQYF	TGTGCCAGCAGCGTCAGATACTGGACTAGCGGGAGCTCCTACGAGCAGTACTTC
TRBV7-2	many	TRBJ2-6	16	.	CASSLGQISGANVLTF	TGTGCCAGCAGCTTAGGGCAGATCTCTGGGGCCAACGTCCTGACTTTC
TRBV20-1	many	TRBJ2-7	15	TRBD2	CSTGETSGFHYEQYF	TGCAGTACCGGGGAGACTAGCGGCTTTCACTACGAGCAGTACTTC
TRBV20-1	many	TRBJ1-1	16	TRBD1	CSAREPGQGAPGEAFF	TGCAGTGCTAGGGAACCGGGACAGGGGGCGCCGGGTGAAGCTTTCTTT
TRBV6-2/TRBV6-3	many	TRBJ2-7	15	.	CASSRQGSGSYEQYF	TGTGCCAGCAGTCGTCAGGGAAGTGGCTCCTACGAGCAGTACTTC
TRBV25-1	.	TRBJ1-1	12	.	CASSRPHAEAFF	TGTGCCAGCAGTCGCCCACACGCTGAAGCTTTCTTT
TRBV5-1	.	TRBJ2-7	14	TRBD1	CASSPRGQGVEQYF	TGCGCCAGCAGCCCTAGAGGACAGGGGGTCGAGCAGTACTTC
TRBV2	.	TRBJ1-5	16	.	CASSPTNSADNQPQHF	TGTGCCAGCAGTCCAACCAATTCAGCCGATAATCAGCCCCAGCATTTT